This TCR beta chain was identified in a study of blood T cell repertoires in COVID-19. Some clones are missing from TCRdb's copy, which holds only in-frame ones; the method was immunoSEQ multiplex PCR. The sample has more than 200,000 clones, around nine tenths seen once; the top ten hold 1.9%. CDR3 length: 12 residues. Germline-derived CDR1 and CDR2 are SGHRS and YFSETQ. With 1 base removed from V and 4 bases from J, the gap between germline ends came to 5 bases. The chain links TRBV5-1 to TRBJ1-2; D is ambiguous. What was sequenced was PBMCs or T cells enriched from blood (not recorded which). The source is a young woman who had recovered from COVID-19. CDR3 in DNA: TGCGCCAGCAGCTTGAGTAGCTATGGCTACACCTTC. Translating it yields CASSLSSYGYTF. The full variable domain, with the rest looked up from reference TRBV5-1 and TRBJ1-2, is KAGVTQTPRYLIKTRGQQVTLSCSPISGHRSVSWYQQTPGQGLQFLFEYFSETQRNKGNFPGRFSGRQFSNSRSEMNVSTLELGDSALYLCASSLSSYGYTFGSGTRLTVV.